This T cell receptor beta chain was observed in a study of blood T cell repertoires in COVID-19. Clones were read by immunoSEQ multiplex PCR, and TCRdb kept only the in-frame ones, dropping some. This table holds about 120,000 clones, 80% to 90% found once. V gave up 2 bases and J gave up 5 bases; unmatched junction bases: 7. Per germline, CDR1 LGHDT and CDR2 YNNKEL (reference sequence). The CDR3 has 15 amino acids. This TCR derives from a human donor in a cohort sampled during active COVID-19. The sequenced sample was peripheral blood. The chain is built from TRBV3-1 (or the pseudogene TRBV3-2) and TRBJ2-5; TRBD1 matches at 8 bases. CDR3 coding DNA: TGTGCCAGCAGCCAAAGTTCAGGGGGCTTGGAGACCCAGTACTTC. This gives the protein CASSQSSGGLETQYF.